This T cell receptor (beta chain) was found in a study of blood T cell repertoires in COVID-19 (dated by TCRdb to the early 2020s). Turning to the overall study: Samples covering the acute and convalescent phases of COVID-19 were provided by collaborators in the United States, Italy and Spain. Nearly every sample came with metadata listing a de-identified subject ID, COVID-19 status, age in years and sex. Samples came from the ongoing ImmuneRACE study (first 160 participants) plus 1,254 subjects from 6 global collaborators. The repertoires were made available in a free public database intended to serve as a resource for research on the immune response to SARS-CoV-2. The material from the prospective study consisted of cDNA or gDNA derived from T cells, B-cell-depleted T cells, or PBMCs. Where HLA class I and class II types were available, the types were taken from metadata supplied by the sample provider, not from assay-based typing. Deeply sampled blood TCRbeta repertoires from subjects exposed to, actively infected with, or recovered from COVID-19 were included in the dataset.

A word on this clone: No antigen is known for it. No per-base quality is available; no much larger clone lies one base away.

Whole blood was collected in K2EDTA tubes by collaborating institutions according to the institutions' own protocols. For TCRbeta analysis, collaborators shipped samples as frozen whole blood, isolated PBMCs, or DNA extracted from either of those sample types. V ends up 4 bases short and J 2 bases short, with an unmatched junction base count of 2. CDR1 and CDR2 are drawn from the germline V gene: SGHRS, YFSETQ. The CDR3 goes from the cysteine to the phenylalanine over 14 residues. The retained sequence is limited to the CDR3, 42 bases, with the frame set at the first base. TCRbeta CDR3 regions were amplified from genomic DNA by means of the immunoSEQ Assay, a bias-controlled multiplex PCR. The authors' analysis ran thus. The number of nucleated cells in each sample was estimated by amplification of reference gene primers within the assay. To quantify the absolute abundance of each unique TCRbeta CDR3 rearrangement, sequence reads were collapsed and filtered. Productive Simpson clonality was computed per sample as the square root of Simpson's diversity index over productive rearrangements. This is the immuneACCESS table as TCRdb keeps it, with only in-frame sequences that have V and J called. A part of the clones is gone; compared with another copy, unresolved V genes explain less than half, and the rest is unexplained. V and J calls and clone size are given by that table; D and trimming were obtained from the DNA. In all, the sample holds 250,000 or so clones, and around four fifths of those were seen once. In total, the top ten clones hold 4.7% of the sample.

The research as a whole found: How much clinical and demographic metadata was included differed by source and by participant, and the metadata was provided uncurated.

This receptor was identified in a woman in her 70s with acute or convalescent COVID-19. Sequenced sample: peripheral blood. This chain is built from TRBV5-1 and TRBJ1-3; TRBD1 aligns with 8 central bases. DNA sequence: TGCGCCAGCAGCACGACAGGGGCTGGAAACACCATATATTTT. Its translation reads: CASSTTGAGNTIYF.